The count of the clone carrying this T cell receptor beta chain is one. Unstimulated regulatory T cells (CD4+CD25+CD127-), CD4+CD25- non-regulatory cells, CD4 and CD8 cells were FACS-sorted from thawed PBMCs. These data are taken from a study of Tregs in tolerant kidney transplant recipients. Generated by immunoSEQ multiplex PCR, the TCRdb table keeps only in-frame clones and is missing some. This table has about 94,000 clones, roughly 93% appearing once. The CDR3 extends over 15 amino acids. Germline V CDR1 and CDR2: MNHEY, SVGAGI. The V end was cut by 0 bases, the J end by 2 bases, with 10 bases between.

The clonotype comes from a human donor who received a combined kidney and bone marrow transplant. The chain links TRBV6-5 to TRBJ1-1; no definite D call. The sequences come from CD4+ T cells from blood, collected before the transplant. CDR3 loop: CASSYSAGLNTEAFF. CDR3 nucleotides: TGTGCCAGCAGTTACTCAGCGGGGTTAAACACTGAAGCTTTCTTT.